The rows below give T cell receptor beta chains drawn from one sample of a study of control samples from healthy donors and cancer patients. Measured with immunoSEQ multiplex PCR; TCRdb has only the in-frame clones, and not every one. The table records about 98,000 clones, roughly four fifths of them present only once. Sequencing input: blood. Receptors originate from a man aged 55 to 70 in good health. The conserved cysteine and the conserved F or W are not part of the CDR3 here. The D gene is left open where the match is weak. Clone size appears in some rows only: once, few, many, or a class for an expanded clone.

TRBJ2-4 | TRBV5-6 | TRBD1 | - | ASSAGTALHDLNIQY
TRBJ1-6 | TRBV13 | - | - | ASSHRRGNSPLH
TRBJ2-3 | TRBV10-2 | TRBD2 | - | ASSAGGGTDTQY
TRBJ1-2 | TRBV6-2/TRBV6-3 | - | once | ASSYDARRPGYT
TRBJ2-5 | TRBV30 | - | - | AWEGGGETQY
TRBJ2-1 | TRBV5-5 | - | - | ASSLLQLGVYNEQF
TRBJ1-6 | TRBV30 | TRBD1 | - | AWTGQGVSYNSPLH
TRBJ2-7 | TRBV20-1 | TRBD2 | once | SASLPAGTSSYEQY
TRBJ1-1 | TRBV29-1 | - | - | SVVEGGVGNTEAF
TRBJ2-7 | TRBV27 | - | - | ASSLAPLGQGFSYEQY
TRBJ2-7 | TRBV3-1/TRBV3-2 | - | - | ASSSLDLYEQY
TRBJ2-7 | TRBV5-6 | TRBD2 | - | ASSLAVGKAGAYEQY
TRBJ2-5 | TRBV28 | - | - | ASSFPGAETQY
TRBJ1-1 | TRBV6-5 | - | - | ASSASWGNTEAF
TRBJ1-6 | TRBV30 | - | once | AWSVLKSSYNSPLH
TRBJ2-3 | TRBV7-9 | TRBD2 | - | ASSSAGGPNTQY
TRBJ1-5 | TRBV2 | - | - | ASSDDVQPQH
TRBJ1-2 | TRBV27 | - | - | ASRDSGNNYGYT